This TCR beta chain emerged from a study of regulatory T cells in long-lasting Graves disease. Assembly of TCR beta libraries relied on iRepertoire HTBI primers together with Arm-PCR of CDR3 regions. TCRdb reanalysed the multiplex PCR reads using MiXCR and keeps one entry per CDR3 protein. The sample has roughly 220,000 distinct CDR3 sequences, 18% seen once. Documented time point: newly diagnosed GD, antithyroid drugs for less than 3 months. Extracted PBMC RNA gave rise to the TCR library. This clonotype was detected many times. The junction had 9 bases not matched to a gene; V was cut back by 6 bases and J by 13 bases. The length of the CDR3 is 12 residues.

The clonotype comes from a female donor with Graves disease. This chain connects TRBV12-3 or TRBV12-4 to TRBJ2-7, with 10 bases lining up with TRBD2. The sequences come from peripheral blood mononuclear cells (PBMCs), collected at new diagnosis, from a patient treated with antithyroid drugs. In DNA, the CDR3 is TGTGCCAGCAGCGAGGGGACTAGCGATCGATACTTC. Its translation is CASSEGTSDRYF.